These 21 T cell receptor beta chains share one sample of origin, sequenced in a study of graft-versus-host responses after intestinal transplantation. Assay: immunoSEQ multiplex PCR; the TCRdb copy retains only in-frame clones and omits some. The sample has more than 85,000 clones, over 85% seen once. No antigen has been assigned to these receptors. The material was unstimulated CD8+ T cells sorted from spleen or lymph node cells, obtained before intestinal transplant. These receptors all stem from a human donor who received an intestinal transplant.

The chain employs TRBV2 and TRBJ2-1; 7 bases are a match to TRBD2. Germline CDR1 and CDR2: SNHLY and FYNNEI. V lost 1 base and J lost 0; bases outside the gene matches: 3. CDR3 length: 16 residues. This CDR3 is CASSEGGGSSYNEQFF. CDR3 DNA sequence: TGTGCCAGCAGTGAAGGCGGCGGGAGCTCCTACAATGAGCAGTTCTTC.

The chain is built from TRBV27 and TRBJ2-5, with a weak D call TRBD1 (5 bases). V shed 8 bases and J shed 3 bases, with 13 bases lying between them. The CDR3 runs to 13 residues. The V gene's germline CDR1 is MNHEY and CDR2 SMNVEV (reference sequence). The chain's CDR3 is CASRRLGEETQYF. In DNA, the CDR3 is TGTGCCAGCCGCAGGTTAGGGGAAGAGACCCAGTACTTC.

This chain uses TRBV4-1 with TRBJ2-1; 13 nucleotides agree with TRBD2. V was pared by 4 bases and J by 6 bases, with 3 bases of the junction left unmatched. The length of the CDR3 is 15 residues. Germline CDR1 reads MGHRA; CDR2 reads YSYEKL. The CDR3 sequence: CASSLGLAGANEQFF. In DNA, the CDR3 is TGCGCCAGCAGCCTCGGACTAGCGGGGGCCAATGAGCAGTTCTTC.

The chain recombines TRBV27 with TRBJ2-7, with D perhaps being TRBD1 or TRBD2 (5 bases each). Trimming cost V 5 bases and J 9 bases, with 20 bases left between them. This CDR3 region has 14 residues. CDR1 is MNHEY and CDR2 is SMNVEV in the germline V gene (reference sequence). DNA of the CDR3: TGTGCCAGCAGTACCCGAAACGACAGCGGTCTGCAGTACTTC. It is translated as CASSTRNDSGLQYF.

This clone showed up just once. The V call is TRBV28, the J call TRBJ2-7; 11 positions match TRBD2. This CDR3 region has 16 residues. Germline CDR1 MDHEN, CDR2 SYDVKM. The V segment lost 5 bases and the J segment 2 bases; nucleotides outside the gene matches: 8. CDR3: CASSPGTSGPAYEQYF. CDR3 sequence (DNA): TGTGCCAGCAGTCCCGGGACTAGCGGACCTGCCTACGAGCAGTACTTC. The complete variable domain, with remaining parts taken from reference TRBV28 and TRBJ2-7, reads DVKVTQSSRYLVKRTGEKVFLECVQDMDHENMFWYRQDPGLGLRLIYFSYDVKMKEKGDIPEGYSVSREKKERFSLILESASTNQTSMYLCASSPGTSGPAYEQYFGPGTRLTVT.

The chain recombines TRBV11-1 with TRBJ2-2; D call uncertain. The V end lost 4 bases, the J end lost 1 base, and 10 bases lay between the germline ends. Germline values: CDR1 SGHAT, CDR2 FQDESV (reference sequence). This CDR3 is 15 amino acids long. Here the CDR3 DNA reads TGTGCCAGCAGCTACGCAGGTCTGAACACCGGGGAGCTGTTTTTT. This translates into CASSYAGLNTGELFF.

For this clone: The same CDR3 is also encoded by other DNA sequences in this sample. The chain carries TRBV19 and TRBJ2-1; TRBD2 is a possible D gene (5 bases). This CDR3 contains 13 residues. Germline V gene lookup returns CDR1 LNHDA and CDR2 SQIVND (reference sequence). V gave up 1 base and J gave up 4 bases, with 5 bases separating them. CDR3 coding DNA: TGTGCCAGTAGTATAGGCGGGTACAATGAGCAGTTCTTC. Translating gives CASSIGGYNEQFF.

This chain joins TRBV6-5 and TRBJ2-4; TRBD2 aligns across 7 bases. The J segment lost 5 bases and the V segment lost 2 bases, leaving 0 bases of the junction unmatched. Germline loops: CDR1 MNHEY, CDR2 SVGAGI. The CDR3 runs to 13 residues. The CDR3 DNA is TGTGCCAGCAGTTACGGGGGGGAAAACATTCAGTACTTC. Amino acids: CASSYGGENIQYF.

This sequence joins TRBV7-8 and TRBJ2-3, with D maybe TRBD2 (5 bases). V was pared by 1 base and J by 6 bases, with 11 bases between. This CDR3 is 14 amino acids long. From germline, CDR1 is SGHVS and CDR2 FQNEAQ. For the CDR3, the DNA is TGTGCCAGCAGCTTAGGGCCCGGCGGGGATACGCAGTATTTT. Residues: CASSLGPGGDTQYF.

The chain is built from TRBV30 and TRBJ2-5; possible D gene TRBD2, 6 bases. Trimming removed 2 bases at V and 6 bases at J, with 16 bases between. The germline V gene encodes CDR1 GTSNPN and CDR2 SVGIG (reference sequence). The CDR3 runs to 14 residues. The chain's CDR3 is CAWSRTGGRQTQYF. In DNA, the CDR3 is TGTGCCTGGAGTCGAACTGGAGGGAGGCAGACCCAGTACTTC.

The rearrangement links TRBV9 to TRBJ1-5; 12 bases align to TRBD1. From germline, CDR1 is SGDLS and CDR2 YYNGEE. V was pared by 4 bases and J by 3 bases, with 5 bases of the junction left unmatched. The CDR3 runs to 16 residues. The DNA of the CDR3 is TGTGCCAGCAGCATGGGACAGGGGGCGTTCAATCAGCCCCAGCATTTT. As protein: CASSMGQGAFNQPQHF.

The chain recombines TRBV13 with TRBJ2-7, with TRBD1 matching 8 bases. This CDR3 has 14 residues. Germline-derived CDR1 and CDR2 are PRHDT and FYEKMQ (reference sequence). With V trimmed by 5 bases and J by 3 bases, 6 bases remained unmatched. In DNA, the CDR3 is TGTGCCAGCAGCGCGACCGGGACAGGCTACGAGCAGTACTTC. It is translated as CASSATGTGYEQYF.

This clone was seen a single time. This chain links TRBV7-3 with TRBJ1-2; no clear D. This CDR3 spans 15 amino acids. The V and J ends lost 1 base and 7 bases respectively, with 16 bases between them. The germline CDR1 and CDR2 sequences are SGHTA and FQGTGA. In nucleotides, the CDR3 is TGTGCCAGCAGCTTAATCGGAAATGATCTTTCTGGCTACACCTTC. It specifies CASSLIGNDLSGYTF.

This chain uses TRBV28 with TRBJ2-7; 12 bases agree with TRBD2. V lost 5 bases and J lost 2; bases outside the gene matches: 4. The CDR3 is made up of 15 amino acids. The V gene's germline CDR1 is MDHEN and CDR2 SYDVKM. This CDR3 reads CASSETSGSTYEQYF. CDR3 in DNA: TGTGCCAGCAGTGAGACTAGCGGGAGTACCTACGAGCAGTACTTC.

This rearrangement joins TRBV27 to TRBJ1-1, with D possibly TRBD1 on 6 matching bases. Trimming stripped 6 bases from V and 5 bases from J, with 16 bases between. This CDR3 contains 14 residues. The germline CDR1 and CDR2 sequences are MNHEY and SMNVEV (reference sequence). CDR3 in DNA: TGTGCCAGCAGCCCGCGGCGGACAGCAACTGAAGCTTTCTTT. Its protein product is CASSPRRTATEAFF.

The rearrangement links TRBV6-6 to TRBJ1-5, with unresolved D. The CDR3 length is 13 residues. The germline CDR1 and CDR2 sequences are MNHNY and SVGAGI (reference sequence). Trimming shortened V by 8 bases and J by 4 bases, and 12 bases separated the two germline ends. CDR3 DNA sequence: TGTGCCAGCTGCGGAAATAGGAATCAGCCCCAGCATTTT. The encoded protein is CASCGNRNQPQHF.

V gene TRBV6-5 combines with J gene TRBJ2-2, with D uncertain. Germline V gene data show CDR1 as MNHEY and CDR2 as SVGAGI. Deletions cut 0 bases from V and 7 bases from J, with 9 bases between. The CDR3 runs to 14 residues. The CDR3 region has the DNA TGTGCCAGCAGTTACTCGCTGGGTGACGGGGAGCTGTTTTTT. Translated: CASSYSLGDGELFF.

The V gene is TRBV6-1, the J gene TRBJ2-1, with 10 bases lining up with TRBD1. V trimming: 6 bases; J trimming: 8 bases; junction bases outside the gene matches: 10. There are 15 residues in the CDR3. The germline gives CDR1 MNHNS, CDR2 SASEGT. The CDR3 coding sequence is TGTGCCAGCAGGGCCCCCGGGACAGGGGCATATGAGCAGTTCTTC. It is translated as CASRAPGTGAYEQFF.

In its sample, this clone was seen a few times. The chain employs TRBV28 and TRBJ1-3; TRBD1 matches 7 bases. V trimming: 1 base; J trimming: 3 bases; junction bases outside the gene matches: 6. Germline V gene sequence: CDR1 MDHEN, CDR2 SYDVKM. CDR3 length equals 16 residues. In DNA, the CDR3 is TGTGCCAGCAGTTTATATGGGACAGTTAATGGAAACACCATATATTTT. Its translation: CASSLYGTVNGNTIYF. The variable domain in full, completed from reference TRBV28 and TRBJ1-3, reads DVKVTQSSRYLVKRTGEKVFLECVQDMDHENMFWYRQDPGLGLRLIYFSYDVKMKEKGDIPEGYSVSREKKERFSLILESASTNQTSMYLCASSLYGTVNGNTIYFGEGSWLTVV.

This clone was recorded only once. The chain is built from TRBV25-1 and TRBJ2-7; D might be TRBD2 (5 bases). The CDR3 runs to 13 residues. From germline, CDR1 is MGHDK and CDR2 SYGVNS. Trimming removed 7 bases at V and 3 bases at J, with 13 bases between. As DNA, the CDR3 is TGTGCCAGCACTCTAACGGGGAACTACGAGCAGTACTTC. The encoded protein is CASTLTGNYEQYF.

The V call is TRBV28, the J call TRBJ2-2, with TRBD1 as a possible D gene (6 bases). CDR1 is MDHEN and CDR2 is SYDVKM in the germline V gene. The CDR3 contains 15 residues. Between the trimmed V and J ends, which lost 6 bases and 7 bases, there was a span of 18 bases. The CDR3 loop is CASSPLLGAGGELFF. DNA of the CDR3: TGTGCCAGCAGCCCACTGTTGGGGGCTGGCGGGGAGCTGTTTTTT.